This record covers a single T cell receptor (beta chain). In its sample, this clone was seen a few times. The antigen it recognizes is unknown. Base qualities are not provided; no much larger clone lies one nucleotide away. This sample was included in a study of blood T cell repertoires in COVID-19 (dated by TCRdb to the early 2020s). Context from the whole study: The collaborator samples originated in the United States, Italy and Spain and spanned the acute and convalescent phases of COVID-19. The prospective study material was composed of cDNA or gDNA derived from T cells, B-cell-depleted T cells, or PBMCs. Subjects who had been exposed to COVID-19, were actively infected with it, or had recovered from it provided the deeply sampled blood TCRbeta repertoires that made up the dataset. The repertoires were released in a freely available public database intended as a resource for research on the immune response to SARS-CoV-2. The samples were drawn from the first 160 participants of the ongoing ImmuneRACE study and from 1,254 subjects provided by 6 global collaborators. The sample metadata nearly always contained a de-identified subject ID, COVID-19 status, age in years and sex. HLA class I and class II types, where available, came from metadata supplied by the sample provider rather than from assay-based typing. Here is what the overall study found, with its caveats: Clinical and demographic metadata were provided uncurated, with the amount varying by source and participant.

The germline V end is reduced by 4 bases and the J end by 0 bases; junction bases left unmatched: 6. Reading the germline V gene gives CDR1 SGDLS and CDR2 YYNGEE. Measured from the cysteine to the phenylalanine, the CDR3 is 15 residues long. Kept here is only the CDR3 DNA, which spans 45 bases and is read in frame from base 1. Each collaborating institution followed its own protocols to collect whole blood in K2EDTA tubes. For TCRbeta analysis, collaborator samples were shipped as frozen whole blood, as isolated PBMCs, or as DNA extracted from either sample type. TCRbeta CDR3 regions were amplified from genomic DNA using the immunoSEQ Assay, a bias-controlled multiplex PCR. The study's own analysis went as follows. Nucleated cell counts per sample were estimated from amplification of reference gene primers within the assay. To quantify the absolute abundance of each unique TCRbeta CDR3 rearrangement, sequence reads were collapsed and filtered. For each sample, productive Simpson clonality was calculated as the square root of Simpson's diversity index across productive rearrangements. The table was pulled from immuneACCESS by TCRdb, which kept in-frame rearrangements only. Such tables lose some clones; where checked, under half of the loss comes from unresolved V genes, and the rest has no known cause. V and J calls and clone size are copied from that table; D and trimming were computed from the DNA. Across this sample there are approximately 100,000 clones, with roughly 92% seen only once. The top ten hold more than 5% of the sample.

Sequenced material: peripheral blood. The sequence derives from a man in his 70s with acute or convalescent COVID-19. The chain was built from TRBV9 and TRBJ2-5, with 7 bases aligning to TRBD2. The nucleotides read TGTGCCAGCAGCCCGCTAGGACTAGACCAAGAGACCCAGTACTTC. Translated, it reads CASSPLGLDQETQYF.